This note documents a single T cell receptor (beta chain) sequence. Its antigen target is currently unknown. No per-base quality is available; no much larger clone lies one base away. The immunoSEQ Assay, a bias-controlled multiplex PCR, was used to amplify TCRbeta CDR3 regions from genomic DNA. The study's own analysis went as follows. Within the assay, amplification of reference gene primers was used to estimate how many nucleated cells each sample contained. Sequence reads were collapsed and filtered to measure the absolute abundance of every unique TCRbeta CDR3 rearrangement. Productive Simpson clonality was computed per sample as the square root of Simpson's diversity index over productive rearrangements. Imported from immuneACCESS, the table was reduced by TCRdb to in-frame sequences with V and J called. These copies leave out some clones; in studies compared against another copy, an unresolved V gene accounts for under half, and the cause of the remainder is not known. That table is the source of V, J and clone size, and D and trimming were worked out from the DNA. The table for this sample lists approximately 300,000 clones; about 83% of them were counted only once. The ten largest clones take up 1.5% to 2% of the sample.

The source of the sample is a study of blood T cell repertoires in COVID-19 (dated by TCRdb to the early 2020s). Background on the whole study: Samples from collaborators originated in the United States, Italy and Spain and spanned both the acute and convalescent phases of COVID-19. The prospective study material was composed of cDNA or gDNA derived from T cells, B-cell-depleted T cells, or PBMCs. Deeply sampled blood TCRbeta repertoires from subjects exposed to, actively infected with, or recovered from COVID-19 were included in the dataset. The repertoires were released in a freely available public database meant as a resource for research on the immune response to SARS-CoV-2. Samples came from the ongoing ImmuneRACE study (first 160 participants) plus 1,254 subjects from 6 global collaborators. The sample metadata nearly always contained a de-identified subject ID, COVID-19 status, age in years and sex. HLA class I and class II types, where available, came from metadata supplied by the sample provider rather than from assay-based typing.

Measured from the cysteine to the phenylalanine, the CDR3 is 16 residues long. Just the 48-base CDR3 DNA is kept, in frame starting at base 1. Per the germline V gene (reference sequence), SGHNT is the CDR1 and YYREEE is the CDR2. Deletion took 4 bases off V and 0 bases off J, with a span of 14 bases between the germline ends. Each collaborating institution followed its own protocols to collect whole blood in K2EDTA tubes. For TCRbeta analysis, collaborators shipped samples as frozen whole blood, isolated PBMCs, or DNA extracted from either of those sample types. Broad study findings and their caveats: The quantity of clinical and demographic metadata differed by source and by participant and was supplied without curation.

What was sequenced was peripheral blood. The receptor chain draws on TRBV5-4 and TRBJ1-5; possibly the D gene is TRBD1, per 6 matching bases. The sequence derives from a woman in her forties or fifties with acute or convalescent COVID-19. The CDR3 reads as follows: CASSPNRAYSNQPQHF. The DNA sequence reads TGTGCCAGCAGCCCTAACAGGGCGTATAGCAATCAGCCCCAGCATTTT.